One sample yielded the 30 T cell receptor beta chains listed below, sequenced in a study of CD8 T cells in ankylosing spondylitis. TCRdb re-called the 5' RACE reads through MiXCR, storing one row per CDR3 protein. The sample has around 25,000 distinct CDR3 sequences; approximately 16% are singletons. Sequencing used blood. Receptors originate from a male donor with ankylosing spondylitis or in good health (not recorded which).

There are a few counts of this clonotype. The V call is TRBV6-1, the J call TRBJ2-7; TRBD2 aligns across 7 bases. The CDR3 runs 15 residues. Germline V gene lookup returns CDR1 MNHNS and CDR2 SASEGT. V dropped 7 bases and J dropped 2; count of bases not matched to a gene: 11. The chain's CDR3 is CASTPGRGETYEQYV. DNA for the CDR3: TGTGCCAGCACCCCGGGGAGGGGAGAGACCTACGAGCAGTACGTC.

This clonotype was seen more than once but under ten times. V is TRBV29-1 and J is TRBJ2-4; a possible D gene is TRBD2 (5 bases). From germline, CDR1 is SQVTM and CDR2 ANQGSEA. The CDR3 consists of 13 residues. V lost 6 bases and J 5 bases, leaving 14 bases between the germline ends. The CDR3 nucleotides read TGCAGCGTCGTGGACTCAAGCCAAAACATTCAGTACTTC. This codes for CSVVDSSQNIQYF. Variable domain in full (rest from reference TRBV29-1 and TRBJ2-4): SAVISQKPSRDICQRGTSLTIQCQVDSQVTMMFWYRQQPGQSLTLIATANQGSEATYESGFVIDKFPISRPNLTFSTLTVSNMSPEDSSIYLCSVVDSSQNIQYFGAGTRLSVL.

This clonotype was picked up many times. This sequence joins TRBV5-1 and TRBJ2-1, with a weak D call TRBD1 (5 bases). The length of the CDR3 is 14 residues. Germline values: CDR1 SGHRS, CDR2 YFSETQ. V was cut by 4 bases and J by 3 bases, with 11 bases left in between. The CDR3 here is CASSGQGFYNEQFF. The DNA for the CDR3 is TGCGCCAGCAGCGGCCAGGGCTTCTACAATGAGCAGTTCTTC. Full variable domain (remainder filled in from reference TRBV5-1 and TRBJ2-1): KAGVTQTPRYLIKTRGQQVTLSCSPISGHRSVSWYQQTPGQGLQFLFEYFSETQRNKGNFPGRFSGRQFSNSRSEMNVSTLELGDSALYLCASSGQGFYNEQFFGPGTRLTVL.

This clonotype occurred many times. The junction differs from germline at one of its ends, possibly a read error. The rearrangement links TRBV5-5 to TRBJ2-7; maybe TRBD1 (6 bases). The CDR3 spans 12 residues. Per the germline V gene, CDR1 is SGHKS and CDR2 is YYEKEE (reference sequence). The CDR3 loop reads CASRNPLDSPYF. In DNA form, the CDR3 reads TGTGCCAGCAGAAACCCGTTGGACAGTCCTTATTTC. Looking up the rest from reference TRBV5-5 and TRBJ2-7 gives the full variable domain: DAGVTQSPTHLIKTRGQQVTLRCSPISGHKSVSWYQQVLGQGPQFIFQYYEKEERGRGNFPDRFSARQFPNYSSELNVNALLLGDSALYLCASRNPLDSPYFGPGTRLTVT.

This clonotype was seen a handful of times. The chain couples TRBV2 to TRBJ2-5; the D gene is possibly TRBD1 (6 bases). Trimming stripped 5 bases from V and 0 bases from J, with 16 bases between. The germline CDR1 and CDR2 sequences are SNHLY and FYNNEI. The CDR3 has 16 residues. CDR3 loop: CASSLRQAMYQETQYF. CDR3 sequence (DNA): TGTGCCAGCAGTTTGAGACAGGCGATGTACCAAGAGACCCAGTACTTC.

V and J are TRBV19 and TRBJ1-5; unclear D gene. CDR3 length: 13 amino acids. CDR1 and CDR2 from the germline V gene are LNHDA and SQIVND (reference sequence). The V gene lost 2 bases and the J gene lost 11 bases, with 13 bases spanning the gap. The chain's CDR3 is CASSIPTVEAQHF. The CDR3 coding sequence is TGTGCCAGTAGTATACCCACAGTGGAAGCCCAGCATTTT.

On this clonotype itself: A much larger clonotype is one base distant, so this may be a read error. The chain is built from TRBV29-1 and TRBJ2-5; TRBD1 or TRBD2 may be the D gene (5 bases each). V shed 6 bases and J shed 8 bases, with 19 bases lying between them. This CDR3 region has 13 residues. Germline V gene sequence: CDR1 SQVTM, CDR2 ANQGSEA. This chain's CDR3 is CSVASQVGDTQYF. CDR3 DNA sequence: TGCAGCGTCGCTTCACAGGTGGGAGATACCCAGTACTTC. Full variable domain (rest looked up from reference TRBV29-1 and TRBJ2-5): SAVISQKPSRDICQRGTSLTIQCQVDSQVTMMFWYRQQPGQSLTLIATANQGSEATYESGFVIDKFPISRPNLTFSTLTVSNMSPEDSSIYLCSVASQVGDTQYFGPGTRLLVL.

This clonotype was counted a few times. The V gene is TRBV18, the J gene TRBJ1-4, with 9 bases lining up with TRBD1. CDR1 and CDR2 from the germline V gene are KGHSH and LQKENI. The CDR3 length is 15 residues. V was clipped by 6 bases and J by 0 bases; unmatched bases: 2. The DNA of the CDR3 is TGTGCCAGCTCGGACAGGGGAACAACTAATGAAAAACTGTTTTTT. This translates into CASSDRGTTNEKLFF.

The table lists this clonotype with a few counts. The rearrangement links TRBV20-1 to TRBJ2-1; D not certain. The CDR3 has 11 residues. Per the germline V gene, CDR1 is DFQATT and CDR2 is SNEGSKA (reference sequence). Between the trimmed V and J ends, which lost 5 bases and 8 bases, there was a span of 10 bases. For the CDR3, the DNA is TGCAGTGCTCGTCTAGGAGATGAGCAGTTCTTC. Residues: CSARLGDEQFF.

This clonotype was picked up a small number of times. The V and J genes are TRBV7-2 and TRBJ1-4; a possible D gene is TRBD1 (5 bases). Trimming shortened V by 5 bases and J by 7 bases, and 17 bases separated the two germline ends. The CDR3 totals 15 residues. From germline, CDR1 is SGHTA and CDR2 FQGNSA. The CDR3 DNA follows: TGTGCCAGCAGCCACTGGACAAGTGGGTCTGAAAAACTGTTTTTT. It translates to CASSHWTSGSEKLFF.

The rearrangement uses TRBV12-3 or TRBV12-4 and TRBJ2-2; no reliable D call. The CDR3 runs to 14 residues. The ends were cut back, 2 bases at V and 5 bases at J, with 9 bases in the middle. This CDR3 reads CASSLNLVTGELFF. The CDR3 DNA reads as TGTGCCAGCAGTTTAAATCTAGTAACCGGGGAGCTGTTTTTT.

By share of the sample, this clonotype is medium-sized. The chain couples TRBV5-1 to TRBJ2-3, with 9 bases that match TRBD1. The CDR3 has 17 residues. J was trimmed by 2 bases and V by 2 bases; bases with no gene match: 9. Germline assignment: CDR1 SGHRS and CDR2 YFSETQ. Here the CDR3 reads CASSFWIYRGLTDTQYF. The CDR3 DNA follows: TGCGCCAGCAGCTTCTGGATTTACAGGGGGCTCACAGATACGCAGTATTTT.

The table lists this clonotype with many counts. This chain uses TRBV5-4 with TRBJ2-7; D is possibly TRBD1 (6 bases). The V end lost 0 bases, the J end lost 3 bases, and 10 bases lay between the germline ends. Germline lookup yields CDR1 SGHNT and CDR2 YYREEE (reference sequence). The CDR3 has 14 amino acids. CDR3 in amino acids: CASSLAGQDYEQYF. The CDR3 DNA is TGTGCCAGCAGCTTGGCGGGACAAGACTACGAGCAGTACTTC.

The CDR3 sequence is CASSLRNTIYF. In nucleotides, the CDR3 is TGTGCCAGCAGTTTGAGAAACACCATATATTTT. This rearrangement joins TRBV28 to TRBJ1-3; D remains unclear. The V gene lost 3 bases and the J gene lost 5 bases, with 2 bases spanning the gap. The germline V gene has CDR1 MDHEN and CDR2 SYDVKM. This CDR3 contains 11 residues. Complete variable domain (other parts from reference TRBV28 and TRBJ1-3): DVKVTQSSRYLVKRTGEKVFLECVQDMDHENMFWYRQDPGLGLRLIYFSYDVKMKEKGDIPEGYSVSREKKERFSLILESASTNQTSMYLCASSLRNTIYFGEGSWLTVV.

This clonotype was seen a handful of times. This chain links TRBV6-5 with TRBJ2-2; D gene uncertain. V was trimmed by 3 bases and J by 6 bases, leaving 5 bases between them. The germline gives CDR1 MNHEY, CDR2 SVGAGI. The CDR3 has 12 residues. CDR3 sequence: CASSYLPGELFF. The CDR3 DNA sequence: TGTGCCAGCAGTTATTTGCCCGGGGAGCTGTTTTTT.

The genes are TRBV6-2 or TRBV6-3 and TRBJ2-7; tentatively, D is TRBD1 (6 bases). Deletions cut 0 bases from V and 2 bases from J, with 11 bases between. The length of the CDR3 is 15 residues. Germline values: CDR1 MNHEY, CDR2 SVGEGT. The CDR3 here is CASSYSKTGTYEQYF. The CDR3 DNA follows: TGTGCCAGCAGTTACTCGAAAACAGGGACCTACGAGCAGTACTTC.

The chain recombines TRBV12-3 or TRBV12-4 with TRBJ2-5, with D unresolved. The CDR3 is 11 amino acids. With 5 bases removed from V and 5 bases from J, the gap between germline ends came to 6 bases. The DNA of the CDR3 is TGTGCCAGCAGTATGCGGGAGACCCAGTACTTC. It codes for CASSMRETQYF.

This clonotype showed up just once. The chain's CDR3 is CAISVSQGIYNEQFF. The CDR3 nucleotides read TGTGCCATCAGTGTATCACAGGGTATCTACAATGAGCAGTTCTTC. The rearrangement links TRBV10-3 to TRBJ2-1; possibly TRBD1 for D (6 bases). The ends were cut back, 4 bases at V and 3 bases at J, with 13 bases in the middle. This CDR3 has 15 amino acids. Germline loops: CDR1 ENHRY, CDR2 SYGVKD.

This clonotype was recorded at least ten times. This rearrangement joins TRBV11-2 to TRBJ1-1; D possibly corresponds to TRBD1 (6 bases). CDR3 size: 13 residues. Germline V gene data show CDR1 as SGHAT and CDR2 as FQNNGV. V dropped 5 bases and J dropped 4 bases, with 11 bases sitting between them. In DNA, the CDR3 is TGTGCCAGCAGCGTGGTCAGGGGCACTGAAGCTTTCTTT. It translates to CASSVVRGTEAFF.

This clonotype was detected only a few times. This chain joins TRBV20-1 and TRBJ2-5, with 10 bases aligning to TRBD1. V dropped 3 bases and J dropped 5; count of bases not matched to a gene: 6. CDR3 length: 14 amino acids. The V gene's germline CDR1 is DFQATT and CDR2 SNEGSKA (reference sequence). Here the CDR3 DNA reads TGCAGTGCTAGGGCAGACAGGGGGCTGGAGACCCAGTACTTC. It yields the protein CSARADRGLETQYF.

This clonotype was counted at least ten times. The chain combines TRBV7-2 with TRBJ2-1; 9 bases fit TRBD1. J lost 7 bases, V lost 6 bases, and 13 bases had no gene match. The CDR3 has 16 amino acids. The germline V gene has CDR1 SGHTA and CDR2 FQGNSA. Here the CDR3 DNA reads TGTGCCAGCAGTTACAGGGACAGGGAAATCAGGAATGAGCAGTTCTTC. Translation: CASSYRDREIRNEQFF.

The V call is TRBV7-2, the J call TRBJ1-1, with TRBD1 matching over 7 bases. CDR1 is SGHTA and CDR2 is FQGNSA in the germline V gene. J was trimmed by 1 base and V by 5 bases; bases with no gene match: 16. The CDR3 covers 18 residues. The CDR3 here is CASSQDRSKMLGNTEAFF. The DNA for the CDR3 is TGTGCCAGCAGCCAGGACAGGTCCAAAATGTTAGGGAACACTGAAGCTTTCTTT.

There are many counts of this clonotype. The CDR3 DNA sequence: TGTGCCACCAGCCCGCGGACTAGCGGCCTACGCACAGATACGCAGTATTTT. Translated: CATSPRTSGLRTDTQYF. J is TRBJ2-3 and V is TRBV15, with TRBD2 identical over 10 bases. Germline loops: CDR1 LNHNV, CDR2 YYDKDF (reference sequence). Germline trimming cut 5 bases from V and 1 base from J; bases unmatched to any gene: 9. This CDR3 is 17 amino acids long.

This clonotype has ten or more counts. The genes are TRBV7-2 and TRBJ2-3, with TRBD2 as a possible D gene (7 bases). The germline V gene has CDR1 SGHTA and CDR2 FQGNSA. Trimming stripped 0 bases from V and 5 bases from J, with 15 bases between. The CDR3 runs 16 residues. CDR3 region: CASSLARGGALDTQYF. DNA for the CDR3: TGTGCCAGCAGCTTAGCGCGTGGGGGGGCATTAGATACGCAGTATTTT.

This clonotype was seen a few times. This chain's CDR3 is CSAGGDTEAFF. The DNA of the CDR3 is TGCAGCGCCGGGGGGGACACTGAAGCTTTCTTT. The chain joins TRBV29-1 to TRBJ1-1; D may be TRBD1 (5 bases). Germline V gene lookup returns CDR1 SQVTM and CDR2 ANQGSEA. Trimming stripped 7 bases from V and 3 bases from J, with 9 bases between. This CDR3 is 11 amino acids long.

The chain links TRBV6-2 or TRBV6-3 to TRBJ2-7; 7 bases align to TRBD2. CDR1 MNHEY and CDR2 SVGEGT come from the germline V gene. V shed 7 bases and J 2 bases; nucleotides not matched to a gene: 5. CDR3 length: 13 residues. The CDR3 is CASKLAGAYEQYV. The CDR3 nucleotides read TGTGCCAGCAAACTGGCGGGGGCCTACGAGCAGTACGTC.

This clonotype was counted ten times or more. The CDR3 coding sequence is TGTGCCAGCAGCAGTTTTTTCAGGCTATCCTCCTACAATGAGCAGTTCTTC. Its protein is CASSSFFRLSSYNEQFF. This rearrangement joins TRBV5-6 to TRBJ2-1; D call uncertain. Trimming removed 4 bases at V and 0 bases at J, with 17 bases between. CDR3 length equals 17 residues. Germline-derived CDR1 and CDR2 are SGHDT and YYEEEE.

This clonotype is categorized as medium-sized. Its ends do not fully match the called genes, so a read error is possible. The chain links TRBV12-3 or TRBV12-4 to TRBJ1-2, with 7 bases aligning to TRBD1. The CDR3 contains 12 residues. CDR3 region: CASSLTLSGQAF. CDR3 bases: TGTGCCAGCAGTTTAACTCTTTCCGGACAGGCCTTC.

The rearrangement links TRBV29-1 to TRBJ2-6, with D perhaps assigned TRBD1 or TRBD2 (5 bases each). The CDR3 loop spans 16 amino acids. Germline V gene lookup returns CDR1 SQVTM and CDR2 ANQGSEA. CDR3 protein: CSAPGRMLSGANVLTF. Written as DNA, the CDR3 is TGCAGTGCCCCGGGACGGATGCTCTCTGGGGCCAACGTCCTGACTTTC.

The sample holds a few counts of this clonotype. The rearrangement joins TRBV30 to TRBJ1-4; the D is unclear. V was cut by 4 bases and J by 4 bases, with 16 bases left in between. Germline CDR1 GTSNPN, CDR2 SVGIG (reference sequence). This CDR3 is built from 15 residues. Written as DNA, the CDR3 is TGTGCCTGGACCCTTGATCCAGTCAATAATGAAAAACTGTTTTTT. Translated, it gives CAWTLDPVNNEKLFF.